A single T cell receptor (beta chain) is shown here with its context. J was trimmed by 10 bases and V by 6 bases; bases with no gene match: 11. The CDR3 runs to 14 residues. The germline V gene has CDR1 SQVTM and CDR2 ANQGSEA. These data come from a study of preoperative IRX-2 immunotherapy in early breast cancer. Treatment of the sample: preoperative locoregional IRX-2 cytokine immunotherapy. This phase Ib study tested locoregional IRX-2 cytokine immunotherapy given before surgery. Sequencing was performed with immunoSEQ multiplex PCR; in TCRdb, only in-frame clones are kept and a portion is missing. This table holds 25,000 or so clones, 80% to 90% found once.

The sequence derives from a human donor with breast cancer. Source: tumor tissue, taken after IRX-2 immunotherapy. The chain combines TRBV29-1 with TRBJ2-1; TRBD2 matches 11 bases. The CDR3 here is CSVARLAGWGEQFF. The CDR3 DNA reads as TGCAGCGTAGCCCGACTAGCGGGGTGGGGAGAGCAGTTCTTC.